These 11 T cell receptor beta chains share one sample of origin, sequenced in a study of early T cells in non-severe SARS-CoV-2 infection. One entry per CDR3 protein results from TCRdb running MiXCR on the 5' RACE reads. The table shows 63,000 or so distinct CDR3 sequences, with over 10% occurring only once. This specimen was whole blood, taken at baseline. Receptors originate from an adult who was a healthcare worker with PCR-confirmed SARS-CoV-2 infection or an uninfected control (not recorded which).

The CDR3 loop reads CASSSPDLSGANVLTF. The CDR3 region has the DNA TGTGCCAGCAGCTCTCCTGACCTCTCTGGGGCCAACGTCCTGACTTTC. This sequence joins TRBV6-2 or TRBV6-3 and TRBJ2-6; D gene unclear. Between the trimmed V and J ends, which lost 6 bases and 0 bases, there was a span of 12 bases. The germline V gene encodes CDR1 MNHEY and CDR2 SVGEGT. The CDR3 sequence is 16 residues long.

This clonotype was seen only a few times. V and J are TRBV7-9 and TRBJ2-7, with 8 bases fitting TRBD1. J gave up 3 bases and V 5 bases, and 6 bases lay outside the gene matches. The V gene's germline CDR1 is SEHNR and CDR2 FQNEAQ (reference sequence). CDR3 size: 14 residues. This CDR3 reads CASSTGQVDYEQYF. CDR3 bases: TGTGCCAGCAGCACGGGACAGGTAGACTACGAGCAGTACTTC. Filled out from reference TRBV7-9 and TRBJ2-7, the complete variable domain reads DTGVSQNPRHKITKRGQNVTFRCDPISEHNRLYWYRQTLGQGPEFLTYFQNEAQLEKSRLLSDRFSAERPKGSFSTLEIQRTEQGDSAMYLCASSTGQVDYEQYFGPGTRLTVT.

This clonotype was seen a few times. The CDR3 nucleotides read TGTGCCAGCAGCCAAGCAGGGGTCGACTATGGCTACACCTTC. It yields the protein CASSQAGVDYGYTF. V and J are TRBV16 and TRBJ1-2; D perhaps matches TRBD1 (6 bases). Deletions cut 2 bases from V and 3 bases from J, with 10 bases between. The CDR3 has 14 residues. Germline V gene sequence: CDR1 KGHSY, CDR2 FQNENV.

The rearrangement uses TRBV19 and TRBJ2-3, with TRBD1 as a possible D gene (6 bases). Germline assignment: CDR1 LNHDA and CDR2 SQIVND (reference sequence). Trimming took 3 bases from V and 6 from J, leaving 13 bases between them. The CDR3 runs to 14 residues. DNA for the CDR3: TGTGCCAGTAGTATCGGCAGGGGCCCTGATACGCAGTATTTT. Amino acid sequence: CASSIGRGPDTQYF.

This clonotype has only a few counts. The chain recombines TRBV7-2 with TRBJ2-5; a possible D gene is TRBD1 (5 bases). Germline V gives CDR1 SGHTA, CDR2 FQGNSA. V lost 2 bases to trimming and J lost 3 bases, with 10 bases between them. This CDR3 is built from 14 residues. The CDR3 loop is CASSLFTGEETQYF. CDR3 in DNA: TGTGCCAGCAGCTTATTTACAGGTGAAGAGACCCAGTACTTC.

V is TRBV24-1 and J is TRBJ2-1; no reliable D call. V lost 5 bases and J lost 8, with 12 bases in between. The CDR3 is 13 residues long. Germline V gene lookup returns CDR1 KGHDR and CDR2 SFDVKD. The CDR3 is CATSGTEQDEQFF. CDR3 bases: TGTGCCACCAGTGGAACGGAGCAGGATGAGCAGTTCTTC.

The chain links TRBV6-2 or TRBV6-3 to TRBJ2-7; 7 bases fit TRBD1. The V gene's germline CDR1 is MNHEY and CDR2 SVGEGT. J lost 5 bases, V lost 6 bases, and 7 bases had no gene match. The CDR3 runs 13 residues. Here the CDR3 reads CASRGQFHHEQYF. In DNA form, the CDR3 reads TGTGCCAGCAGGGGACAGTTTCACCACGAGCAGTACTTC.

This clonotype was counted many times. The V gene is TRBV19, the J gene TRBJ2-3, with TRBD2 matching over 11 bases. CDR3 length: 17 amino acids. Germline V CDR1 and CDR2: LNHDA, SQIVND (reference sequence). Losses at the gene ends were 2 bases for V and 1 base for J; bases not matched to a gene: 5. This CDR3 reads CASSIPSGRIRTDTQYF. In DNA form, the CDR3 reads TGTGCCAGTAGTATACCTAGCGGGAGGATACGCACAGATACGCAGTATTTT. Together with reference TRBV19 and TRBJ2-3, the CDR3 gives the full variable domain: DGGITQSPKYLFRKEGQNVTLSCEQNLNHDAMYWYRQDPGQGLRLIYYSQIVNDFQKGDIAEGYSVSREKKESFPLTVTSAQKNPTAFYLCASSIPSGRIRTDTQYFGPGTRLTVL.

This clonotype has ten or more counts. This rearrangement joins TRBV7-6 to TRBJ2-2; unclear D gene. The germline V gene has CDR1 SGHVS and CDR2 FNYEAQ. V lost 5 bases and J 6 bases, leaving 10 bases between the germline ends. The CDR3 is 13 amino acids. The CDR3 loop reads CASSPAPSGELFF. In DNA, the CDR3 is TGTGCCAGCAGCCCAGCACCCTCCGGGGAGCTGTTTTTT.

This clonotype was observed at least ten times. CDR3 coding DNA: TGCGCCAGCAGCAAAGTGGAGGCACGGGGGACCCAGTACTTC. This sequence encodes CASSKVEARGTQYF. The V gene is TRBV5-1, the J gene TRBJ2-5; tentatively, D is TRBD2 (5 bases). The germline V gene has CDR1 SGHRS and CDR2 YFSETQ. CDR3 length equals 14 residues. V was pared by 4 bases and J by 7 bases, with 17 bases between.

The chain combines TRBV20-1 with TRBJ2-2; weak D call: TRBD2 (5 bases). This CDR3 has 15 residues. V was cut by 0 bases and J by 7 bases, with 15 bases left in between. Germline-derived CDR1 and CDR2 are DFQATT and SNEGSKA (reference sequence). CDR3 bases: TGCAGTGCTAGAGATAGCCGGGGATCAGGCGGGGAGCTGTTTTTT. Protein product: CSARDSRGSGGELFF.